The next 15 T cell receptor beta chains were all read from a single sample in a study of cytomegalovirus exposure and HLA in healthy donors. The study ran its PCR with 60 Vbeta and 13 Jbeta primers. Only in-frame clones appear in the TCRdb table, and some are missing; sequencing was by immunoSEQ multiplex PCR. Of about 160,000 clones listed, approximately 80% were seen once; the top ten hold about 6.3%. The specimen sequenced was PBMCs. These receptor sequences come from a male donor in good health and CMV-seropositive.

This sequence joins TRBV6-5 and TRBJ2-7; 9 bases match TRBD1. CDR3 length: 13 residues. CDR1 and CDR2 (germline): MNHEY, SVGAGI. The V and J ends lost 6 bases and 3 bases, in that order; junction bases with no gene match: 3. The CDR3 DNA sequence: TGTGCCAGCAGACAGGGGGCACGCTACGAGCAGTACTTC. Translation gives CASRQGARYEQYF.

The chain uses TRBV30 and TRBJ2-3; 10 bases agree with TRBD1. The CDR3 extends over 14 amino acids. With V trimmed by 8 bases and J by 4 bases, 9 bases remained unmatched. Germline assignment: CDR1 GTSNPN and CDR2 SVGIG (reference sequence). In DNA, the CDR3 is TGTGCCCGTCCCGGGACAGGGGATTCAGATACGCAGTATTTT. Translating gives CARPGTGDSDTQYF.

This chain connects TRBV30 to TRBJ2-7, with TRBD1 identical over 10 bases. Looked up from germline, CDR1 is GTSNPN and CDR2 is SVGIG (reference sequence). Trimming at V came to 1 base and at J to 5 bases, leaving 5 bases not matched to a gene. The CDR3 runs to 14 residues. This CDR3 reads CAWSAGQGIDEQYF. The CDR3 nucleotides read TGTGCCTGGAGTGCGGGACAGGGGATCGACGAGCAGTACTTC.

The V gene is TRBV7-2, the J gene TRBJ1-1; tentative D call: TRBD1 (5 bases). This CDR3 is 13 amino acids long. Germline values: CDR1 SGHTA, CDR2 FQGNSA. V lost 1 base, J lost 4 bases, and 7 bases lay in between. The DNA for the CDR3 is TGTGCCAGCAGCTTAGATCAGGGCACTGAAGCTTTCTTT. Its translation is CASSLDQGTEAFF.

The chain links TRBV6-1 to TRBJ2-5; perhaps TRBD1 as D (6 bases). The DNA end is more similar to TRBJ2-7, so the J call may be wrong. Germline CDR1 is MNHNS and CDR2 is SASEGT. CDR3 length: 14 amino acids. The CDR3: CASKLGQGYYEQYF. In DNA, the CDR3 is TGTGCCAGCAAACTAGGCCAGGGGTATTACGAGCAGTACTTC.

The chain joins TRBV30 to TRBJ1-5; 8 bases are a match to TRBD1. Germline V CDR1 and CDR2: GTSNPN, SVGIG (reference sequence). CDR3 length: 16 amino acids. V was clipped by 2 bases and J by 2 bases; unmatched bases: 8. Written as DNA, the CDR3 is TGTGCCTGGAGTAAACAGGGGGGGATCGGCAATCAGCCCCAGCATTTT. It codes for CAWSKQGGIGNQPQHF.

This sequence joins TRBV15 and TRBJ1-2; the D gene is possibly TRBD1 (6 bases). The germline V gene has CDR1 LNHNV and CDR2 YYDKDF (reference sequence). With 5 bases removed from V and 4 bases from J, the gap between germline ends came to 11 bases. There are 13 residues in the CDR3. The CDR3 is CATSVDSFYGYTF. The DNA for the CDR3 is TGTGCCACCAGCGTGGACAGCTTCTATGGCTACACCTTC.

A few counts support this clone. The J gene is TRBJ1-2, the V gene TRBV28; weak D call: TRBD1 (5 bases). The CDR3 runs 16 residues. Between the trimmed V and J ends, which lost 7 bases and 10 bases, there was a span of 28 bases. The V gene's germline CDR1 is MDHEN and CDR2 SYDVKM. CDR3 region: CASIQTGVDRVADYTF. As DNA, the CDR3 is TGTGCCAGCATACAAACCGGCGTCGACAGAGTCGCCGACTACACCTTC.

This sequence joins TRBV7-2 and TRBJ2-5; no reliable D call. The J call may be mistaken, given a closer DNA end match to TRBJ2-7. The CDR3 spans 14 residues. Looked up from germline, CDR1 is SGHTA and CDR2 is FQGNSA. The CDR3 spells CASRPLGSGDEQYF. In nucleotides, the CDR3 is TGTGCCAGCAGACCCTTGGGCTCCGGTGACGAGCAGTACTTC.

The chain combines TRBV5-4 with TRBJ2-1; 14 nucleotides align to TRBD2. The CDR3 contains 18 residues. With 4 bases clipped from V and 0 bases from J, the junction kept 6 bases outside the gene matches. CDR1 and CDR2 (germline): SGHNT, YYREEE (reference sequence). The CDR3 sequence: CASSPGTSGSSSYNEQFF. CDR3 bases: TGTGCCAGCAGCCCCGGGACTAGCGGGAGTTCCTCCTACAATGAGCAGTTCTTC.

This clone has just a few counts. The gene calls are TRBV18 and TRBJ2-3, with D maybe TRBD2 (5 bases). The V gene's germline CDR1 is KGHSH and CDR2 LQKENI. Trimming removed 11 bases at V and 4 bases at J, with 16 bases between. The CDR3 loop spans 13 amino acids. This CDR3 is CAGLGVDSDTQYF. CDR3 sequence (DNA): TGTGCCGGCCTCGGGGTAGACTCAGATACGCAGTATTTT.

V and J are TRBV7-2 and TRBJ2-7, with TRBD1 as a possible D gene (7 bases). This CDR3 region has 16 residues. Germline loops: CDR1 SGHTA, CDR2 FQGNSA. Between the trimmed V and J ends, which lost 3 bases and 6 bases, there was a span of 21 bases. The CDR3 protein is CASSFPRGERGVEQYF. CDR3 DNA: TGTGCCAGCAGCTTTCCCAGGGGGGAGCGAGGGGTCGAGCAGTACTTC.

J is TRBJ2-2 and V is TRBV29-1; the D is unclear. V lost 3 bases to trimming and J lost 6 bases, with 8 bases between them. The CDR3 length is 12 residues. Germline CDR1 is SQVTM and CDR2 is ANQGSEA. The CDR3 DNA reads as TGCAGCGTTGAGGCTCTTGCCGGGGAGCTGTTTTTT. Its protein product is CSVEALAGELFF.

This clone was counted a single time. The chain is built from TRBV6-5 and TRBJ2-1, with 7 bases aligning to TRBD1. V shed 4 bases, J shed 4 bases, and the junction held 4 bases outside the gene matches. The germline CDR1 and CDR2 sequences are MNHEY and SVGAGI. The CDR3 totals 14 residues. CDR3 coding DNA: TGTGCCAGCAGTTCCGGGACAGTGTACAATGAGCAGTTCTTC. Its translation is CASSSGTVYNEQFF.

This rearrangement joins TRBV29-1 to TRBJ1-1; TRBD1 is a possible D gene (5 bases). V shed 1 base and J shed 3 bases, with 9 bases lying between them. From germline, CDR1 is SQVTM and CDR2 ANQGSEA. The CDR3 consists of 13 residues. CDR3: CSVEAGVDTEAFF. The DNA of the CDR3 is TGCAGCGTTGAAGCGGGGGTAGACACTGAAGCTTTCTTT.